The 3 T cell receptor beta chains below come from one sample, sequenced in a study of a mutant IDH1 vaccine in newly diagnosed glioma. TCRdb's table, derived via immunoSEQ multiplex PCR, lists solely in-frame clones and lacks some. The sample shows approximately 33,000 clones, 75% of them seen only once. Indicated time point: week 47, end of study. Each dose of the vaccine consisted of 300 ug of mutant IDH1 20-mer peptide, with topical imiquimod. These receptors' antigens are unknown. The sequencing here drew on PBMCs, taken from a glioma patient whose treatment included an IDH1 peptide vaccine. The receptors originated from a man aged 35-49 years with glioma.

The V and J genes are TRBV6-6 and TRBJ1-5; D is uncertain. V lost 4 bases to trimming and J lost 1 base, with 11 bases between them. The CDR3 has 15 amino acids. Germline values: CDR1 MNHNY, CDR2 SVGAGI (reference sequence). The CDR3 protein is CASSSTRGSNQPQHF. CDR3 DNA sequence: TGTGCCAGCAGTTCCACTCGGGGAAGCAATCAGCCCCAGCATTTT.

The gene calls are TRBV6-5 and TRBJ2-3, with 7 positions matching TRBD1. CDR3 length equals 15 residues. Germline-derived CDR1 and CDR2 are MNHEY and SVGAGI. The V gene end was trimmed by 2 bases and the J gene end by 1 base; junction bases not matched to a gene: 3. The CDR3 nucleotides are TGTGCCAGCAGTTACAAGGGGGCGGGCACAGATACGCAGTATTTT. This translates into CASSYKGAGTDTQYF.

J is TRBJ2-2 and V is TRBV9, with 7 nucleotides matching TRBD1. Trimming took 4 bases from V and 6 from J; bases not matched to a gene: 6. The CDR3 is 14 amino acids. Germline V gives CDR1 SGDLS, CDR2 YYNGEE. CDR3 sequence reads: CASSSQGVSGELFF. The CDR3 DNA reads as TGTGCCAGCAGCAGCCAGGGGGTGTCCGGGGAGCTGTTTTTT. The whole variable domain, remainder taken from reference TRBV9 and TRBJ2-2, is DSGVTQTPKHLITATGQRVTLRCSPRSGDLSVYWYQQSLDQGLQFLIQYYNGEERAKGNILERFSAQQFPDLHSELNLSSLELGDSALYFCASSSQGVSGELFFGEGSRLTVL.